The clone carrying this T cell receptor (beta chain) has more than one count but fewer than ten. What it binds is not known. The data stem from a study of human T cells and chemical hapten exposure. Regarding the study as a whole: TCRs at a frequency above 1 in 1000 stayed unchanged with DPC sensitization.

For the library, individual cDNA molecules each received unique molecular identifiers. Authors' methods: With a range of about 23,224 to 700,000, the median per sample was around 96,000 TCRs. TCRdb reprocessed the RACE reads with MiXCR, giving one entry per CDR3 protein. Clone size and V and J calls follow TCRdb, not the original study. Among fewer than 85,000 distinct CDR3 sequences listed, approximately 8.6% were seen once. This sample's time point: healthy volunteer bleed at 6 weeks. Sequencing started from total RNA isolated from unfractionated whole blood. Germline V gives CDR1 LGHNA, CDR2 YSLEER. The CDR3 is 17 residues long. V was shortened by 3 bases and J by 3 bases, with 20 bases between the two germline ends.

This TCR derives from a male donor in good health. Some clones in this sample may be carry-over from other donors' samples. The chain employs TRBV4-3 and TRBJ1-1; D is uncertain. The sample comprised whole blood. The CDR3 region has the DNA TGCGCCAGCAGCCACGGCGGGCTTCACACCGCGGACACTGAAGCTTTCTTT. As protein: CASSHGGLHTADTEAFF.